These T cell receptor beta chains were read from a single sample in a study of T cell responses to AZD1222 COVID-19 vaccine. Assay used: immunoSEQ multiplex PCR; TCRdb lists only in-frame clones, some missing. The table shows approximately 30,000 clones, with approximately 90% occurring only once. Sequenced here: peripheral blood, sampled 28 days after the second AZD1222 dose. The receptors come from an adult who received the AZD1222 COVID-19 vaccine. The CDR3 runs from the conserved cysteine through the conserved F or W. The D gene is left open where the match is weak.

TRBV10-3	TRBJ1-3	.	CAISEASRSGNTIYF	TGTGCCATCAGTGAGGCATCTCGCTCTGGAAACACCATATATTTT
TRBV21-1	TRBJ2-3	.	CASLQPLHPGTDTQYF	TGTGCCAGCCTACAACCCCTGCACCCCGGCACAGATACGCAGTATTTT
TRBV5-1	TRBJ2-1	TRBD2	CASSGGRGSYNEQFF	TGCGCCAGCAGCGGCGGGAGAGGCTCCTACAATGAGCAGTTCTTC
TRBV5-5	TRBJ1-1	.	CASSLLGGSRMNTEAFF	TGTGCCAGCAGCTTGTTGGGGGGTTCGAGGATGAACACTGAAGCTTTCTTT
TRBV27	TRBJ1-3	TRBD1	CASRGDSLSGNTIYF	TGTGCCAGCAGGGGGGACAGTCTCTCTGGAAACACCATATATTTT
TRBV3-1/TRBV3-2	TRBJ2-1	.	CASSQDRQGYNEQFF	TGTGCCAGCAGCCAAGATAGGCAGGGTTACAATGAGCAGTTCTTC
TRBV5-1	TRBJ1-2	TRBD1	CASSLDRGYTF	TGCGCCAGCAGCTTGGACAGGGGTTACACCTTC
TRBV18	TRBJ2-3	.	CASSPPGTPRNTQYF	TGTGCCAGCTCACCACCGGGGACGCCTCGAAATACGCAGTATTTT
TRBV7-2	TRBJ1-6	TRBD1	CASSPPPRQGPPLHF	TGTGCCAGCAGCCCCCCCCCGAGACAGGGGCCACCCCTCCACTTT
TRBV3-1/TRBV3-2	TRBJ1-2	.	CASDCYTF	TGTGCCAGCGACTGCTACACCTTC
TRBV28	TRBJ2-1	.	CASSLREPYNEQFF	TGTGCCAGCAGTTTACGGGAGCCCTACAATGAGCAGTTCTTC
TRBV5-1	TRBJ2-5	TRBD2	CASSLGLAAETQYF	TGCGCCAGCAGCTTGGGACTAGCTGCAGAGACCCAGTACTTC
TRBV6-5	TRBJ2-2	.	CASSSDRPTGELFF	TGTGCCAGCAGTTCGGACAGACCCACCGGGGAGCTGTTTTTT
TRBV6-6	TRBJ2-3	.	CASTFTDTQYF	TGTGCCAGCACCTTTACAGATACGCAGTATTTT
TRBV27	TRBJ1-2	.	CASSYAGTNYGYTF	TGTGCCAGCAGTTACGCAGGGACTAACTATGGCTACACCTTC
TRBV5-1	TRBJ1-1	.	CASSYDRNTEAFF	TGCGCCAGCAGTTACGACAGGAACACTGAAGCTTTCTTT
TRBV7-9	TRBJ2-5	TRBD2	CASSVGGLVQETQYF	TGTGCCAGCAGCGTAGGGGGACTAGTTCAAGAGACCCAGTACTTC
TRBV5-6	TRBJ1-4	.	CASTLWLGDTYGKLFF	TGTGCCAGCACCCTGTGGTTGGGGGATACTTATGGAAAACTGTTTTTT
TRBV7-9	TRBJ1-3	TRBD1	CASSRPGQGNTIYF	TGTGCCAGCAGTCGTCCGGGACAGGGAAACACCATATATTTT